This T cell receptor (beta chain) comes out of a study of radiation and T cells in renal cell carcinoma (TCRdb year 2020). Some background on the complete study: The samples were obtained from a clinical trial, where primary renal cell carcinomas were treated with 15 Gy stereotactic body radiation therapy and then removed by nephrectomy 4 weeks afterward. In total, about 53 samples, comprising around 26 tumors and some 27 peripheral blood samples, were subjected to TCR beta sequencing. Across all 50 or so samples, 4,016,671 unique CDR3 nucleotide sequences, encoding about 2,700,000 unique CDR3 amino acid sequences, were identified.

What the study reported, not specific to this receptor: The single-armed trial design could not address effects of radiation dose or scheduling on the TCR repertoire. Blood repertoire dynamics were not followed beyond 4 weeks after treatment. In blood, the top tumor clonotypes increased from baseline to 2 weeks after radiation and then shrank by 4 weeks, which suggests a temporary expansion of tumor-resident clones. No pretreatment tumor biopsies were available, so the baseline intratumoral presence of clonotypes could not be determined.

TCR beta libraries were generated from genomic DNA with the immunoSEQ kit, following the manufacturer's recommendations. Library preparation used a first multiplex PCR with proprietary primers, then a second PCR adding unique barcodes, with bead cleanups after each round. Each sample batch included a kit-provided positive control reaction and a negative control reaction. The final libraries underwent checking on an Agilent 4200 TapeStation D1000 ScreenTape, volumetric pooling, and quantification by qPCR. An Illumina NextSeq500 fitted with a MidOutput 150-cycle cartridge performed the sequencing, running 156 Read1 cycles and 15 Index1 cycles with the kit's custom primers. The pooled library was loaded at roughly 0.9 pM with around 20% PhiX control spiked in. In the authors' own workflow: Vendor-processed data were analyzed in R, and a clonotype was defined as all T cells sharing the same CDR3 nucleotide sequence. For clone abundance analyses, frequencies were normalized to the 10,000 most abundant clones in each sample. Public T cell clones, which averaged fewer than five per sample, were excluded before analysis. A difference in abundance of at least 32-fold between compartments was used to define tumor-enriched and baseline blood-enriched clonotypes. A beta-binomial differential abundance model was used to identify clonotypes that expanded or contracted between blood time points. Tumor-blood repertoire similarity was measured with the Baroni-Urbani and Buser coefficient, and groups were compared using two-tailed Wilcoxon tests in R. The immuneACCESS repertoire file appears here via TCRdb, limited to in-frame rearrangements. These files lack a portion of the clones; in checked studies, under half of the deficit traces to unresolved V genes, and the cause of the others is not known. That table supplies the V and J calls and clone size; D and trimming were determined from the DNA. This sample is represented by more than 100,000 clones; 70% to 90% of them were singletons. About 5.6% of the sample belongs to the ten largest clones.

On this clone: The clone's antigen remains unknown. No much larger clone is present one base from it, and per-base qualities are unavailable.

Read against the paper, the sample's time point label means: blood 2 weeks post-SBRT. Per the publication, the treatment or condition label means: 15 Gy SBRT to primary tumor, nephrectomy 4 weeks later. To follow tumor-enriched clonotypes, serial peripheral blood was collected from radiation-treated patients at baseline and at 2 weeks and 4 weeks after SBRT. Every patient had renal cell carcinoma of clear cell pathology. The QIAamp DNA Blood Mini Kit (Qiagen) was used to prepare genomic DNA for TCR sequencing. Samples were included in the analyses only if all quality control checks were passed. Reading from cysteine to phenylalanine, the CDR3 counts 16 amino acids. Only CDR3 DNA is held: 48 bases, read in frame from base 1. V is reduced by 3 bases and J by 3 bases, leaving a spacing of 18 bases between them. CDR1 MDHEN and CDR2 SYDVKM were looked up in the germline V gene.

The rearrangement joined TRBV28 to TRBJ2-7; 6 matching bases give a weak D call of TRBD2. This TCR came from a woman in her 70s with renal cell carcinoma. This specimen was blood, taken from a patient whose treatment included radiotherapy and nephrectomy. The CDR3 region: CASSFQRRELNYEQYF. The sequenced DNA: TGTGCCAGCAGTTTTCAGAGGAGGGAATTAAACTACGAGCAGTACTTC.